Listed below are T cell receptor beta chains from one sample, sequenced in a study of blood T cell repertoires in COVID-19. Profiled with immunoSEQ multiplex PCR; TCRdb holds only in-frame clones, not every one. The sample has some 460,000 clones; nearly 90% are singletons. Specimen: PBMCs or T cells enriched from blood (not recorded which). Receptor source: a woman aged 18-29 years with acute COVID-19. The CDR3 runs from the conserved cysteine through the conserved F or W. The order of the fields is J gene, V gene, D gene, clone size, CDR3 protein, CDR3 DNA. The D gene is left open where the match is weak. Size tells how often a clone was seen (once, few, many) or the class of an expanded clone, and some rows leave it out.

>TRBJ1-2|TRBV5-5|TRBD1|NA
CASSPGQEPYGYTF
TGTGCCAGCAGCCCCGGACAGGAGCCCTATGGCTACACCTTC
>TRBJ2-7|TRBV10-3|TRBD1|NA
CAISGQDSYEQYF
TGTGCCATCAGCGGACAGGACTCCTACGAGCAGTACTTC
>TRBJ2-7|TRBV7-2|TRBD2|once
CASSPGLAGDGEQYF
TGTGCCAGCAGCCCGGGACTAGCGGGAGATGGGGAGCAGTACTTC
>TRBJ2-3|TRBV2|TRBD2|NA
CASSTASGSTDTQYF
TGTGCCAGCAGCACTGCTAGCGGTAGCACAGATACGCAGTATTTT
>TRBJ1-2|TRBV27|TRBD1|NA
CASSLSTGSYGYTF
TGTGCCAGCAGTTTATCGACAGGGTCCTATGGCTACACCTTC
>TRBJ2-7|TRBV7-9|NA|NA
CASSPQGGSYEQYF
TGTGCCAGCAGCCCCCAAGGGGGTTCCTACGAGCAGTACTTC
>TRBJ2-7|TRBV3-1/TRBV3-2|TRBD2|NA
CASSQPLSGATAYEQYF
TGTGCCAGCAGCCAACCTCTTAGCGGGGCGACCGCCTACGAGCAGTACTTC
>TRBJ1-2|TRBV7-6|TRBD1|NA
CASSDTGGGGYTF
TGTGCCAGCAGCGACACAGGGGGCGGGGGCTACACCTTC
>TRBJ2-7|TRBV7-9|NA|NA
CASNPRGKSSYEQYF
TGTGCCAGCAACCCCAGGGGAAAAAGCTCCTACGAGCAGTACTTC
>TRBJ2-1|TRBV24-1|NA|NA
CATSAAAGTPYNEQFF
TGTGCCACCAGTGCCGCCGCCGGGACACCCTACAATGAGCAGTTCTTC
>TRBJ2-3|TRBV4-2|TRBD2|NA
CASSQGSSGGTDTQYF
TGTGCCAGCAGCCAAGGGTCTAGCGGGGGCACAGATACGCAGTATTTT
>TRBJ1-5|TRBV5-5|TRBD1|once
CASSLAVRGTNQPQHF
TGTGCCAGCAGCTTGGCCGTCAGGGGGACCAATCAGCCCCAGCATTTT
>TRBJ1-1|TRBV10-2|TRBD1|NA
CASRKQGAGNTEAFF
TGCGCCAGCAGGAAACAGGGGGCGGGGAACACTGAAGCTTTCTTT
>TRBJ2-1|TRBV7-9|TRBD2|NA
CASSQGLAAPHNEQFF
TGTGCCAGCAGCCAGGGACTAGCGGCCCCCCACAATGAGCAGTTCTTC
>TRBJ1-1|TRBV3-1/TRBV3-2|NA|NA
CASSQDFGGTEAFF
TGTGCCAGCAGCCAAGATTTCGGGGGGACTGAAGCTTTCTTT
>TRBJ2-1|TRBV5-4|TRBD2|NA
CASSLGAPTSDYNEQFF
TGTGCCAGCAGCTTGGGGGCTCCGACTAGCGACTACAATGAGCAGTTCTTC
>TRBJ2-1|TRBV3-1/TRBV3-2|NA|NA
CASSQDRVNRNEQFF
TGTGCCAGCAGCCAAGACAGGGTAAATCGCAATGAGCAGTTCTTC
>TRBJ1-3|TRBV10-3|NA|NA
CAISELAFSPNTIYF
TGTGCCATCAGTGAATTGGCATTCAGTCCCAACACCATATATTTT
>TRBJ1-5|TRBV5-8|TRBD1|NA
CASSLTGEIGQPQHF
TGTGCCAGCAGCTTGACAGGGGAGATCGGGCAGCCCCAGCATTTT
>TRBJ2-1|TRBV7-6|TRBD1|once
CASRDTQGDFYNEQFF
TGTGCCAGCAGGGATACCCAGGGGGATTTCTACAATGAGCAGTTCTTC
>TRBJ1-1|TRBV28|TRBD1|NA
CASSFRQGRTFF
TGTGCCAGCAGTTTCCGACAGGGCCGCACTTTCTTT
>TRBJ1-4|TRBV6-5|NA|NA
CASSYFVQGEKLFF
TGTGCCAGCAGTTACTTCGTACAGGGCGAAAAACTGTTTTTT
>TRBJ2-7|TRBV5-4|TRBD1|few
CASSPGQEGEYF
TGTGCCAGCAGCCCCGGACAGGAAGGGGAGTACTTC
>TRBJ2-7|TRBV18|NA|NA
CASRGGDRSYEQYF
TGTGCCAGCCGCGGCGGGGATCGATCCTACGAGCAGTACTTC
>TRBJ2-7|TRBV7-8|NA|once
CASSLAQGQSYEQYF
TGTGCCAGCAGCTTAGCTCAGGGCCAGAGCTACGAGCAGTACTTC
>TRBJ1-1|TRBV27|TRBD1|NA
CASSRNRGDAFF
TGTGCCAGCAGTAGAAACAGGGGCGATGCTTTCTTT
>TRBJ1-5|TRBV19|TRBD1|NA
CASSTTGGRQPQHF
TGTGCCAGTAGTACGACAGGGGGTCGGCAGCCCCAGCATTTT
>TRBJ1-4|TRBV10-3|TRBD1|NA
CATLAGTGDEKLFF
TGTGCCACCCTTGCCGGGACAGGGGACGAAAAACTGTTTTTT
>TRBJ1-6|TRBV3-1/TRBV3-2|TRBD1|NA
CASSQELRTGYSPLHF
TGTGCCAGCAGCCAAGAGCTAAGGACAGGGTATTCACCCCTCCACTTT
>TRBJ1-2|TRBV11-2|NA|NA
CASSLDRVYRRGYTF
TGTGCCAGCAGCTTAGATCGAGTTTACCGGAGAGGCTACACCTTC
>TRBJ1-1|TRBV5-4|NA|NA
CASSREARYTEAFF
TGTGCCAGCAGCCGGGAGGCAAGATACACTGAAGCTTTCTTT
>TRBJ2-3|TRBV7-2|TRBD2|NA
CASSFPISGRAKTDTQYF
TGTGCCAGCAGCTTCCCAATTAGCGGGAGGGCCAAGACAGATACGCAGTATTTT
>TRBJ2-7|TRBV11-3|TRBD1|NA
CASSLDGQGPYEQYF
TGTGCCAGCAGCTTAGATGGACAGGGACCCTACGAGCAGTACTTC
>TRBJ2-3|TRBV6-6|TRBD2|NA
CASSYVAGGPTDTQYF
TGTGCCAGCAGTTACGTAGCGGGAGGGCCCACAGATACGCAGTATTTT
>TRBJ2-2|TRBV9|TRBD2|NA
CASSVSGRVTGELFF
TGTGCCAGCAGCGTTAGCGGGAGGGTCACCGGGGAGCTGTTTTTT
>TRBJ2-5|TRBV7-2|NA|NA
CASSFQGRVETQYF
TGTGCCAGCAGCTTTCAGGGCCGCGTTGAGACCCAGTACTTC
>TRBJ1-5|TRBV7-9|NA|NA
CASSEDRGGNQPQHF
TGTGCCAGCAGCGAAGACAGAGGTGGCAATCAGCCCCAGCATTTT
>TRBJ2-1|TRBV5-5|TRBD1|NA
CASSTLRGQGLNEQFF
TGTGCCAGCAGCACCCTGAGGGGACAGGGCCTCAATGAGCAGTTCTTC
>TRBJ2-7|TRBV7-2|NA|NA
CASSLSPGSYEQYF
TGTGCCAGCAGCTTATCTCCCGGGTCCTACGAGCAGTACTTC
>TRBJ2-3|TRBV7-9|NA|NA
CASSLLVSGATDTQYF
TGTGCCAGCAGCTTATTAGTTTCTGGGGCCACAGATACGCAGTATTTT
>TRBJ1-1|TRBV12-3/TRBV12-4|NA|NA
CASSLQVNTEAFF
TGTGCCAGCAGTTTACAGGTTAACACTGAAGCTTTCTTT
>TRBJ1-1|TRBV27|NA|NA
CASRPMRVNTEAFF
TGTGCCAGCAGACCGATGAGGGTTAACACTGAAGCTTTCTTT
>TRBJ2-3|TRBV9|TRBD2|NA
CASSPSGTSGGADTQYF
TGTGCCAGCAGCCCATCCGGGACTAGCGGGGGGGCAGATACGCAGTATTTT
>TRBJ2-4|TRBV5-5|NA|NA
CASSPGAKNIQYF
TGTGCCAGCAGCCCGGGGGCCAAAAACATTCAGTACTTC
>TRBJ2-7|TRBV5-1|TRBD1|NA
CASSHQTGTYEQYF
TGCGCCAGCAGCCACCAGACAGGGACCTACGAGCAGTACTTC
>TRBJ1-3|TRBV2|TRBD1|few
CARTGGSGNTIYF
TGTGCCAGAACAGGGGGCTCTGGAAACACCATATATTTT
>TRBJ2-7|TRBV4-3|TRBD1|NA
CASSQDRGLYEQYF
TGCGCCAGCAGCCAGGACAGGGGGCTTTACGAGCAGTACTTC
>TRBJ1-1|TRBV2|NA|NA
CASSELGGAEAFF
TGTGCCAGCAGTGAACTGGGGGGGGCAGAAGCTTTCTTT
>TRBJ1-2|TRBV6-1|TRBD1|NA
CASSEVTGDGYTF
TGTGCCAGCAGTGAAGTGACAGGGGATGGCTACACCTTC
>TRBJ1-5|TRBV10-1|TRBD1|NA
CASSADRVDQPQHF
TGCGCCAGCAGCGCGGACAGGGTAGATCAGCCCCAGCATTTT
>TRBJ2-2|TRBV5-4|NA|few
CASSLGPGELFF
TGTGCCAGCAGCTTGGGGCCCGGGGAGCTGTTTTTT
>TRBJ2-5|TRBV5-1|TRBD2|NA
CASSFPSGFQETQYF
TGCGCCAGCAGCTTCCCTAGCGGATTCCAAGAGACCCAGTACTTC
>TRBJ2-7|TRBV12-3/TRBV12-4|NA|NA
CASSRGYEQYF
TGTGCCAGCAGCAGGGGATACGAGCAGTACTTC
>TRBJ2-7|TRBV2|TRBD1|NA
CASSARDRYEQYF
TGTGCCAGCAGTGCGCGGGACAGGTACGAGCAGTACTTC
>TRBJ1-5|TRBV4-1|NA|NA
CASSQDLGRINQPQHF
TGCGCCAGCAGCCAAGACTTGGGCAGAATCAATCAGCCCCAGCATTTT
>TRBJ2-5|TRBV16|NA|NA
CASSQSVETQYF
TGTGCCAGCAGCCAATCCGTAGAGACCCAGTACTTC
>TRBJ1-2|TRBV7-9|NA|NA
CASSLRQNYGYTF
TGTGCCAGCAGCCTTAGACAGAACTATGGCTACACCTTC